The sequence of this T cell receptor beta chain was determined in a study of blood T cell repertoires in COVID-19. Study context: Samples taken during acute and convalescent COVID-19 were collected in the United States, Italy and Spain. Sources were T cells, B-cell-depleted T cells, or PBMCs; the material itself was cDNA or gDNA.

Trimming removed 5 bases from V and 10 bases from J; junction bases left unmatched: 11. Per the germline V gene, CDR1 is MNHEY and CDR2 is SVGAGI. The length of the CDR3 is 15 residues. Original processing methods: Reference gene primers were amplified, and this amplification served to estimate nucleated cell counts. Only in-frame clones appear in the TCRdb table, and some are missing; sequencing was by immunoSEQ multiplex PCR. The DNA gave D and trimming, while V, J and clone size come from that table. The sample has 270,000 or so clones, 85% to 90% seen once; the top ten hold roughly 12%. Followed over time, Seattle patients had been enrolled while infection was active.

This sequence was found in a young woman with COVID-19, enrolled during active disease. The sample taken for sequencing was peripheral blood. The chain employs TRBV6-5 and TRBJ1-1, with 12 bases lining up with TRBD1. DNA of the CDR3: TGTGCCAGCAGTACCACCGGGACAGGGGGCAAGTTAGCTTTCTTT. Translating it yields CASSTTGTGGKLAFF.